The 32 T cell receptor beta chains below all came from one sample that was sequenced in a study of T cells after yellow fever vaccination. TCRdb re-analysed the 5' RACE reads in MiXCR, keeping a single row per CDR3 protein. This sample has some 300,000 distinct CDR3 sequences, with about 10% found just once. The sequenced sample was CD4+ T cells sorted from PBMCs, obtained 5 days after the yellow fever booster vaccination. These receptors were collected from a man younger than 30 who received the YFV17D yellow fever vaccine.

This chain joins TRBV30 and TRBJ1-2; tentative D call: TRBD1 (5 bases). The CDR3 totals 16 residues. V was cut by 0 bases and J by 4 bases, with 18 bases left in between. Germline-derived CDR1 and CDR2 are GTSNPN and SVGIG (reference sequence). CDR3 amino acids: CAWSVSPQASGYGYTF. CDR3 nucleotide sequence: TGTGCCTGGAGTGTATCCCCACAGGCCTCCGGCTATGGCTACACCTTC.

This clonotype was observed a handful of times. This sequence joins TRBV7-2 and TRBJ2-1; 9 nucleotides agree with TRBD1. V gave up 5 bases and J gave up 14 bases; unmatched junction bases: 13. Germline values: CDR1 SGHTA, CDR2 FQGNSA. This CDR3 contains 14 residues. The DNA for the CDR3 is TGTGCCAGCAGCCAGACCGTGACAGGGGGGGATAAGTTCTTC. Its protein is CASSQTVTGGDKFF. Looking up the rest from reference TRBV7-2 and TRBJ2-1 gives the full variable domain: GAGVSQSPSNKVTEKGKDVELRCDPISGHTALYWYRQSLGQGLEFLIYFQGNSAPDKSGLPSDRFSAERTGGSVSTLTIQRTQQEDSAVYLCASSQTVTGGDKFFGPGTRLTVL.

This clonotype appeared a few times. The chain links TRBV24-1 to TRBJ1-5; no clear D. The CDR3 length is 14 residues. V was pared by 0 bases and J by 4 bases, with 6 bases between. The germline CDR1 and CDR2 sequences are KGHDR and SFDVKD. The CDR3 here is CATSDLRENQPQHF. CDR3 DNA: TGTGCCACCAGTGATTTGAGGGAAAATCAGCCCCAGCATTTT.

This chain joins TRBV12-3 or TRBV12-4 and TRBJ2-3, with D possibly matching TRBD2 (5 bases). The CDR3 is made up of 14 amino acids. V was trimmed by 0 bases and J by 6 bases, leaving 10 bases between them. CDR3 sequence reads: CASSLAQRVDTQYF. The CDR3 region has the DNA TGTGCCAGCAGTTTAGCCCAGAGGGTCGATACGCAGTATTTT.

The V call is TRBV7-2, the J call TRBJ2-1, with TRBD1 matching 11 bases. CDR3 length: 14 amino acids. Germline CDR1 and CDR2: SGHTA and FQGNSA. After removal of 5 bases from V and 8 bases from J, the junction contained 5 bases not matched to a gene. Written as DNA, the CDR3 is TGTGCCAGCAGCCCCTGGACAGGGGGCTATGAGCAGTTCTTC. Amino acids: CASSPWTGGYEQFF.

This clonotype was observed a handful of times. V gene TRBV5-4 combines with J gene TRBJ1-3; no firm D call. The germline V gene encodes CDR1 SGHNT and CDR2 YYREEE (reference sequence). This CDR3 has 15 amino acids. Between the trimmed V and J ends, which lost 4 bases and 0 bases, there was a span of 11 bases. The CDR3 bases are TGTGCCAGCAGCCTTGGGAGCACCTCTGGAAACACCATATATTTT. Translating it yields CASSLGSTSGNTIYF.

The V gene is TRBV6-5, the J gene TRBJ1-6; D is unresolved. The CDR3 loop spans 15 amino acids. Deletions cut 5 bases from V and 6 bases from J, with 14 bases between. Germline CDR1 MNHEY, CDR2 SVGAGI. The CDR3 bases are TGTGCCAGCAGTCTCAGACACAACCTTAATTCACCCCTCCACTTT. Its translation: CASSLRHNLNSPLHF.

The CDR3 nucleotides are TGTGCCACCAGTGATTCCCCAGGGAGGAGCGGCTACACCTTC. It translates to CATSDSPGRSGYTF. V gene TRBV24-1 combines with J gene TRBJ1-2, with D perhaps matching TRBD1 (5 bases). The V end was cut by 2 bases, the J end by 8 bases, with 14 bases between. CDR1 and CDR2 (germline): KGHDR, SFDVKD. CDR3 length: 14 amino acids.

This clonotype was seen only a few times. The CDR3 DNA is TGTGCCAGCAGCTTGGACCCGGGATCCTACGAGCAGTACGTC. It is translated as CASSLDPGSYEQYV. This sequence joins TRBV5-4 and TRBJ2-7; maybe TRBD2 (5 bases). Trimming removed 0 bases from V and 1 base from J, with 8 bases in between. CDR3 length equals 14 residues. Germline CDR1 and CDR2: SGHNT and YYREEE (reference sequence).

At least ten counts were recorded for this clonotype. The chain carries TRBV11-3 and TRBJ2-5; TRBD2 might be the D (6 bases). Between the trimmed V and J ends, which lost 3 bases and 3 bases, there was a span of 8 bases. Germline V gives CDR1 SGHNT, CDR2 YENEEA. This CDR3 is built from 13 residues. The CDR3 sequence is CASSFWGEETQYF. The CDR3 region has the DNA TGTGCCAGCAGCTTTTGGGGGGAAGAGACCCAGTACTTC. The complete variable domain, with remaining parts taken from reference TRBV11-3 and TRBJ2-5, reads EAGVVQSPRYKIIEKKQPVAFWCNPISGHNTLYWYLQNLGQGPELLIRYENEEAVDDSQLPKDRFSAERLKGVDSTLKIQPAELGDSAVYLCASSFWGEETQYFGPGTRLLVL.

The chain recombines TRBV12-3 or TRBV12-4 with TRBJ2-3; TRBD2 agrees at 7 bases. This CDR3 has 16 residues. V shed 4 bases, J shed 2 bases, and the junction held 9 bases outside the gene matches. The CDR3, as DNA: TGTGCCAGCAGTTCCGGGACTACCAAATTCACAGATACGCAGTATTTT. Its protein is CASSSGTTKFTDTQYF.

This clonotype came up a few times. The V and J genes are TRBV30 and TRBJ1-1; D is unresolved. CDR3 size: 14 residues. CDR1 and CDR2 from the germline V gene are GTSNPN and SVGIG (reference sequence). V dropped 0 bases and J dropped 0 bases, with 8 bases sitting between them. The CDR3 loop reads CAWSVLGMNTEAFF. DNA for the CDR3: TGTGCCTGGAGTGTACTTGGCATGAACACTGAAGCTTTCTTT.

The chain has TRBV18 and TRBJ2-2; 7 nucleotides agree with TRBD1. The CDR3 is made up of 13 amino acids. Germline-derived CDR1 and CDR2 are KGHSH and LQKENI. J gave up 5 bases and V 8 bases, and 5 bases lay outside the gene matches. DNA of the CDR3: TGTGCCAGCCATCCGGGACAGACCGGGGAGCTGTTTTTT. Its protein is CASHPGQTGELFF.

V is TRBV6-5 and J is TRBJ1-1; no reliable D call. Germline CDR1 and CDR2: MNHEY and SVGAGI. The CDR3 loop spans 12 amino acids. The ends were cut back, 9 bases at V and 6 bases at J, with 14 bases in the middle. CDR3 protein: CASDQRRPEAFF. The CDR3 DNA follows: TGTGCCAGTGATCAGAGACGTCCTGAAGCTTTCTTT.

There are a few counts of this clonotype. The rearrangement uses TRBV12-3 or TRBV12-4 and TRBJ2-1; 13 nucleotides align to TRBD2. V lost 10 bases, J lost 6 bases, and 12 bases stayed unmatched. The CDR3 covers 16 residues. The CDR3 here is CATAARGLAGFNEQFF. CDR3 bases: TGTGCCACCGCGGCCCGGGGACTAGCGGGATTCAATGAGCAGTTCTTC.

V gene TRBV19 combines with J gene TRBJ1-5; tentative D call: TRBD1 (6 bases). Germline CDR1 reads LNHDA; CDR2 reads SQIVND (reference sequence). V lost 7 bases and J lost 4, with 14 bases in between. This CDR3 region has 14 residues. The CDR3, as DNA: TGTGCCAGTACTTACAGGGCATTTAATCAGCCCCAGCATTTT. Residues: CASTYRAFNQPQHF.

This clonotype was counted at least ten times. The rearrangement links TRBV6-1 to TRBJ2-3, with TRBD2 identical over 11 bases. CDR1 MNHNS and CDR2 SASEGT come from the germline V gene. The V segment lost 6 bases and the J segment 6 bases; nucleotides outside the gene matches: 20. CDR3 length equals 19 residues. CDR3 sequence: CASRPLAGGRTGGIDTQYF. In DNA form, the CDR3 reads TGTGCCAGCAGGCCTCTAGCGGGGGGCCGTACTGGTGGAATTGATACGCAGTATTTT.

This chain connects TRBV7-9 to TRBJ2-7; no reliable D call. The CDR3 is made up of 17 amino acids. Germline lookup yields CDR1 SEHNR and CDR2 FQNEAQ (reference sequence). The ends were cut back, 1 base at V and 1 base at J, with 17 bases in the middle. This CDR3 is CASSLGSVVRVSYEQYF. For the CDR3, the DNA is TGTGCCAGCAGCTTAGGTTCGGTGGTACGGGTTTCCTACGAGCAGTACTTC. Drawing the rest from reference TRBV7-9 and TRBJ2-7, the complete variable domain is DTGVSQNPRHKITKRGQNVTFRCDPISEHNRLYWYRQTLGQGPEFLTYFQNEAQLEKSRLLSDRFSAERPKGSFSTLEIQRTEQGDSAMYLCASSLGSVVRVSYEQYFGPGTRLTVT.

This clonotype was counted a few times. The chain links TRBV12-3 or TRBV12-4 to TRBJ1-3; maybe TRBD1 (6 bases). Trimming left V 2 bases short and J 8 bases short, with 10 bases between. This CDR3 spans 13 amino acids. The CDR3 spells CASSLWQGYTIYF. The CDR3 DNA reads TGTGCCAGCAGTTTATGGCAGGGGTACACCATATATTTT.

V and J are TRBV5-5 and TRBJ1-5; TRBD1 is a possible D gene (5 bases). The CDR3 sequence is 16 residues long. Trimming left V 3 bases short and J 2 bases short, with 15 bases between. Looked up from germline, CDR1 is SGHKS and CDR2 is YYEKEE (reference sequence). The DNA of the CDR3 is TGTGCCAGCAGCTCCCGACTGGGGGAAGGCAATCAGCCCCAGCATTTT. Translation gives CASSSRLGEGNQPQHF.

This sequence joins TRBV15 and TRBJ2-6; no definite D call. CDR3 length equals 15 residues. The germline CDR1 and CDR2 sequences are LNHNV and YYDKDF (reference sequence). Trimming left V 0 bases short and J 1 base short, with 4 bases between. CDR3 in amino acids: CATSRDFSGANVLTF. The CDR3 DNA sequence: TGTGCCACCAGCAGAGATTTTTCTGGGGCCAACGTCCTGACTTTC.

This clonotype was found many times. The chain couples TRBV12-3 or TRBV12-4 to TRBJ1-4; 8 bases match TRBD1. V dropped 7 bases and J dropped 4; count of bases not matched to a gene: 8. The CDR3 spans 15 residues. In DNA form, the CDR3 reads TGTGCCAGCACCCCGGGAGGACAGGGTAATGAAAAACTGTTTTTT. This gives the protein CASTPGGQGNEKLFF.

The chain employs TRBV14 and TRBJ1-2; TRBD1 matches 7 bases. V gave up 2 bases and J gave up 8 bases; unmatched junction bases: 11. From germline, CDR1 is SGHDN and CDR2 FVKESK. CDR3 length: 15 residues. The DNA for the CDR3 is TGTGCCAGCAGCCAAAACAACAGGGGACATAGCGGCTACACCTTC. Amino acids: CASSQNNRGHSGYTF.

This clonotype was detected a few times. The chain uses TRBV18 and TRBJ2-7, with 8 positions matching TRBD1. J lost 5 bases, V lost 6 bases, and 9 bases had no gene match. Germline values: CDR1 KGHSH, CDR2 LQKENI. This CDR3 region has 14 residues. The CDR3 here is CASSLATGVHEQYF. CDR3 bases: TGTGCCAGCTCTCTTGCGACAGGGGTGCACGAGCAGTACTTC.

This clonotype was recorded many times. The chain carries TRBV7-2 and TRBJ2-1; the D call may be TRBD1 or TRBD2 (5 bases each). Trimming pared 4 bases from V and 4 bases from J, leaving 8 bases between. The germline gives CDR1 SGHTA, CDR2 FQGNSA. The CDR3 contains 13 residues. The CDR3 sequence: CASSSGTYNEQFF. The CDR3 DNA is TGTGCCAGCAGCTCCGGGACGTACAATGAGCAGTTCTTC.

Here the CDR3 reads CASTAPAGALTYNEQFF. The CDR3 coding sequence is TGTGCCAGCACCGCCCCCGCAGGGGCCCTCACATACAATGAGCAGTTCTTC. This sequence joins TRBV21-1 and TRBJ2-1; the D call of TRBD2 is as the table states it, not checked on the DNA. TRBV21-1 is assigned pseudogene status. CDR3 size: 17 residues.

The chain employs TRBV2 and TRBJ2-3, with TRBD1 as a possible D gene (5 bases). The germline gives CDR1 SNHLY, CDR2 FYNNEI. V gave up 8 bases and J gave up 0 bases, with 12 bases separating them. This CDR3 has 14 residues. The CDR3 sequence is CASFQGVSTDTQYF. The CDR3 DNA is TGTGCCAGCTTCCAGGGTGTTAGCACAGATACGCAGTATTTT.

This chain links TRBV6-2 or TRBV6-3 with TRBJ2-1; D gene ambiguous. Germline V gives CDR1 MNHEY, CDR2 SVGEGT. The CDR3 has 14 residues. V lost 10 bases to trimming and J lost 0 bases, with 13 bases between them. CDR3 sequence: CATTPESSYNEQFF. As DNA, the CDR3 is TGTGCCACCACCCCGGAGAGCTCCTACAATGAGCAGTTCTTC.

This clonotype has a handful of counts. V gene TRBV25-1 combines with J gene TRBJ2-6, with a possible D match to TRBD2 (5 bases). V was clipped by 4 bases and J by 0 bases, with 7 bases between them. The CDR3 loop spans 15 amino acids. Germline values: CDR1 MGHDK, CDR2 SYGVNS. The CDR3 reads CASSAGVSGANVLTF. CDR3 nucleotides: TGTGCCAGCAGTGCCGGGGTCTCTGGGGCCAACGTCCTGACTTTC.

This clonotype has more than one count but fewer than ten. This chain links TRBV4-1 with TRBJ2-4; TRBD2 might be the D (6 bases). V lost 0 bases and J lost 6, with 15 bases in between. CDR3 length: 16 amino acids. Per germline, CDR1 MGHRA and CDR2 YSYEKL. Written as DNA, the CDR3 is TGCGCCAGCAGCCAAGATAGGCGGGACTCCACAAACATTCAGTACTTC. The encoded protein is CASSQDRRDSTNIQYF.

This clonotype has more than one count but fewer than ten. The rearrangement uses TRBV7-2 and TRBJ2-3, with TRBD2 identical over 14 bases. V trimming: 10 bases; J trimming: 3 bases; junction bases outside the gene matches: 6. CDR1 is SGHTA, CDR2 FQGNSA, per germline. This CDR3 contains 15 residues. The DNA of the CDR3 is TGTGCCATGACTAGCGGGGGGGCCGAGACAGATACGCAGTATTTT. This encodes CAMTSGGAETDTQYF.

This clonotype has more than one count but fewer than ten. The rearrangement joins TRBV7-9 to TRBJ2-4; 7 bases align to TRBD1. J gave up 1 base and V 3 bases, and 0 bases lay outside the gene matches. CDR1 is SEHNR and CDR2 is FQNEAQ in the germline V gene (reference sequence). The CDR3 runs to 14 residues. The CDR3, as DNA: TGTGCCAGCAGCTTGGACAGGGCCAAAAACATTCAGTACTTC. It specifies CASSLDRAKNIQYF.